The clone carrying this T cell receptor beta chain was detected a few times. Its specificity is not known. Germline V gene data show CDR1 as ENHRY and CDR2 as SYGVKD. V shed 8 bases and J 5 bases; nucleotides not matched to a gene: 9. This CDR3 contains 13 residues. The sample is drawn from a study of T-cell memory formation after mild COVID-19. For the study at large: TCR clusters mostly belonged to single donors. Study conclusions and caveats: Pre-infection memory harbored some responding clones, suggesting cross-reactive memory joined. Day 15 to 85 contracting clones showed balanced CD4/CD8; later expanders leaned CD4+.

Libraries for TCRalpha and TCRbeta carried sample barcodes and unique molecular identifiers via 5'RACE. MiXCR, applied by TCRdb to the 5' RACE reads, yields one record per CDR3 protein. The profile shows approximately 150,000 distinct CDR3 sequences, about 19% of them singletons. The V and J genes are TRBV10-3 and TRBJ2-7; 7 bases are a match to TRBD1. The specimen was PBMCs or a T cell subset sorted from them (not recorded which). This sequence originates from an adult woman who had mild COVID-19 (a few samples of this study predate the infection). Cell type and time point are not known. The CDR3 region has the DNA TGTGCCATCCACCAGGGGCAGGGGGACGAGCAGTACTTC. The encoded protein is CAIHQGQGDEQYF.